Listed below are T cell receptor beta chains from one sample, sequenced in a study of human T cells and chemical hapten exposure. TCRdb processed the RACE reads anew with MiXCR; each CDR3 protein has one entry. The sample has tens of thousands of distinct CDR3 sequences, more than 8% seen once; the top ten hold 2.5% to 3.5%. Sequencing was performed on whole blood, taken in connection with sensitization to the hapten diphenylcyclopropenone (DPC). These receptors originate from a woman aged 35 to 49 with alopecia areata. Some clones in this sample may be carry-over from other donors' samples. Both conserved end residues are part of each CDR3. Fields, in order: V gene, J gene, D gene, clone size, CDR3 DNA, CDR3 protein. The D gene is left open where the match is weak. Only part of the rows carry a size: once, few, many, or a class if the clone is expanded.

TRBV7-9	TRBJ2-1	NA	many	TGTGCCAGCAGCTTAGTTCTGTCAGGGGGGGAGCAGTTCTTC	CASSLVLSGGEQFF
TRBV7-2	TRBJ1-1	NA	many	TGTGCCAGCAGCTTAGGGGGACAACAATTGGAAGCTTTCTTT	CASSLGGQQLEAFF
TRBV29-1	TRBJ2-7	TRBD1	NA	TGCAGCGTCACCGGGACAGGCATCTACGAGCAGTACTTC	CSVTGTGIYEQYF
TRBV19	TRBJ1-5	NA	many	TGTGCCAGTGGTAACCGGGGCAATCAGCCCCAGCATTTT	CASGNRGNQPQHF
TRBV6-5	TRBJ2-6	NA	NA	TGTGCCAGCAGTTACTCAGGCAGGGCTCTTTCTCCGGGGGCCAACGTCCTGACTTTC	CASSYSGRALSPGANVLTF
TRBV23-1	TRBJ1-1	TRBD1	NA	TGCGCCAGCAGTCACTACAAGGACAGGGGAGGGAGGAACACTGAAGCTTTCTTT	CASSHYKDRGGRNTEAFF
TRBV11-2	TRBJ1-5	TRBD1	many	TGTGCCAGCAGCTTAGCAGGGGGGCAGCCCCAGCATTTT	CASSLAGGQPQHF
TRBV5-6	TRBJ2-4	NA	many	TGTGCCAGCAGCTTGTTGCCACAGGCCAGGCAAAACATTCAGTACTTC	CASSLLPQARQNIQYF
TRBV7-2	TRBJ2-1	NA	many	TGTGCCAGCAGCTCCCGGGGGTCCCCCGGGTACAATGAGCAGTTCTTC	CASSSRGSPGYNEQFF
TRBV30	TRBJ1-1	NA	many	TGTGCCTGGAGAAAGGGGATGAACACTGAAGCTTTCTTT	CAWRKGMNTEAFF
TRBV11-2	TRBJ2-5	NA	many	TGTGCCAGTTATTCGACAGACCGGCGAGAGACCCAGTACTTC	CASYSTDRRETQYF
TRBV28	TRBJ2-3	TRBD2	many	TGTGCCAGCAGTCCACCGCGCGGGCGGGGGACGGATACGCAGTATTTT	CASSPPRGRGTDTQYF
TRBV10-3	TRBJ1-1	NA	few	TGTGCCATCAGAAATGGTCAGACGAACACTGAAGCTTTCTTT	CAIRNGQTNTEAFF
TRBV6-5	TRBJ1-6	TRBD1	NA	TGTGCCAGCAGTTACGGACAGGAAGGTTGGAATAATTCACCCCTCCACTTT	CASSYGQEGWNNSPLHF
TRBV6-5	TRBJ2-2	NA	many	TGTGCCAGCAGTTATAAAGGGGCCGTCGCCGGGGAGCTGTTTTTT	CASSYKGAVAGELFF
TRBV20-1	TRBJ1-6	NA	NA	TGCAGTGCTAGAGAGGGAACAGGCTACAATTCACCCCTCCACTTT	CSAREGTGYNSPLHF
TRBV9	TRBJ2-7	NA	many	TGTGCCAGCAGCGTGGACGGAACCTACGAGCAGTACTTC	CASSVDGTYEQYF
TRBV7-9	TRBJ1-3	NA	many	TGTGCCAGCAGCCTCGACGCGAACCGAAACACCATATATTTT	CASSLDANRNTIYF
TRBV7-3	TRBJ2-3	NA	NA	TGTGCCAGCAGCGCAGGCGCCGAGCCTAGCACAGATACGCAGTATTTT	CASSAGAEPSTDTQYF
TRBV29-1	TRBJ1-2	NA	few	TGCAGCGGGGGGACAAATCCCTATGGCTACACCTTC	CSGGTNPYGYTF
TRBV10-3	TRBJ2-7	NA	many	TGTGCCATCAGTGAGGTGGGTCCACCCGATATCGAGCAGTACTTC	CAISEVGPPDIEQYF
TRBV5-1	TRBJ1-2	NA	NA	TGCGCCAGCAGCTTGTCAGGGGTTTATGGCTACACCTTC	CASSLSGVYGYTF
TRBV28	TRBJ1-5	NA	many	TGTGCCAGCAGTTTAGGAGGGGGTGGCGGCAATCAGCCCCAGCATTTT	CASSLGGGGGNQPQHF
TRBV7-2	TRBJ1-1	NA	NA	TGTGCCAGCAGCCCTGGGACATCCTACGAAGCTTTCTTT	CASSPGTSYEAFF
TRBV18	TRBJ2-5	TRBD2	many	TGTGCCAGCTCACCACTCAGCGGGGGCTACCAAGAGACCCAGTACTTC	CASSPLSGGYQETQYF
TRBV7-2	TRBJ2-3	NA	few	TGTGCCAGCAGCTTAGACCCGCGCTTGGATACGCAGTATTTT	CASSLDPRLDTQYF
TRBV7-7	TRBJ2-1	NA	NA	TGTGCCAGCAGCGCCAAAGGGGGGTATAGTAGCCTCAATGAGCAGTTCTTC	CASSAKGGYSSLNEQFF
TRBV29-1	TRBJ2-2	NA	NA	TGCAGCGACCCGGGAGTCACCTGGGAGCTGTTTTTT	CSDPGVTWELFF
TRBV7-2	TRBJ1-5	NA	many	TGTGCCAGCAGCTTACCAACAGAGGGGGATCAGCCCCAGCATTTT	CASSLPTEGDQPQHF
TRBV18	TRBJ2-7	TRBD2	many	TGTGCCAGCTCACAGGAACTAGCGGGGGGGACGGGAAGCGAGCAGTACTTC	CASSQELAGGTGSEQYF
TRBV10-3	TRBJ2-5	TRBD2	NA	TGTGCCACGGGGGGACTAGCGGGCCTCCAAGAGACCCAGTACTTC	CATGGLAGLQETQYF
TRBV12-3/TRBV12-4	TRBJ2-1	NA	many	TGTGCCAGCAGATCCGGGACCACCCACGGGTTCTTC	CASRSGTTHGFF
TRBV7-8	TRBJ2-5	NA	many	TGTGCCTTGGGGCGGAACCAAGAGACCCAGTACTTC	CALGRNQETQYF
TRBV5-1	TRBJ1-5	NA	NA	TGCGCCAGCAGTCAGAGCCCTAGCAATCAGCCCCAGCATTTT	CASSQSPSNQPQHF
TRBV29-1	TRBJ2-3	TRBD2	many	TGCAGCGTTTCTAGTTGGGAGGGGACAGATACGCAGTATTTT	CSVSSWEGTDTQYF
TRBV10-3	TRBJ1-1	NA	many	TGTGCCATCGGCCGGGGTCTCGTGAACACTGAAGCTTTCTTT	CAIGRGLVNTEAFF
TRBV11-2	TRBJ2-1	TRBD2	few	TGTGCCAGCAGCACGCTAGCGGGGGACTACAATGAGCAGTTCTTC	CASSTLAGDYNEQFF
TRBV20-1	TRBJ2-1	NA	NA	TGCAGTGCTAGAGATCTTATTGAGCAGTTCTTC	CSARDLIEQFF
TRBV6-5	TRBJ2-7	NA	few	TGTGCCAGCAGTATGGGGGCGGGGTACCATTATAACGAGCAGTACTTC	CASSMGAGYHYNEQYF
TRBV29-1	TRBJ2-3	NA	NA	TGCAGCGTCGACCTGACAGTAGACACAGAAACGCAGTATTTT	CSVDLTVDTETQYF
TRBV7-2	TRBJ2-7	NA	many	TGTGCCAGCAGCTTAATCCGGGATCTCGGCCACGAGCAGTACTTC	CASSLIRDLGHEQYF
TRBV28	TRBJ1-1	TRBD1	NA	TGTGCCAGCAGTTTAAAAAGTTTGGGACAGAAAGCTTTCTTT	CASSLKSLGQKAFF
TRBV7-2	TRBJ1-2	TRBD1	many	TGTGCCAGCAGCTTAATCGGACAGGGAGCAACCCATGGCTACACCTTC	CASSLIGQGATHGYTF
TRBV7-9	TRBJ1-3	NA	many	TGTGCCAGCAGCTTAGGGCAAGGAAACACCATATATTTT	CASSLGQGNTIYF
TRBV5-1	TRBJ2-7	NA	many	TGCGCCAGCAGCTTGGGGGGTGCTGGCCCCTACGAGCAGTACTTC	CASSLGGAGPYEQYF
TRBV12-3/TRBV12-4	TRBJ1-1	TRBD1	NA	TGTGCCAGCAGAGATACAGGGGCGAGGAACACTGAAGCTTTCTTT	CASRDTGARNTEAFF
TRBV10-3	TRBJ2-7	NA	many	TGTGCCATCAGTGGGGGCCAGGGGATTACCACCTTCGAGCAGTACTTC	CAISGGQGITTFEQYF
TRBV29-1	TRBJ2-5	NA	many	TGCAGCGTTGTCGTACTGAGCCAAGAGACCCAGTACTTC	CSVVVLSQETQYF
TRBV5-1	TRBJ2-1	TRBD2	NA	TGCGCCAGCAGCTTGGGAGCGGGGGGGCCCAATGAGCAGTTCTTC	CASSLGAGGPNEQFF
TRBV4-1	TRBJ2-1	NA	few	TGCGCCAGCAGCTCGGGGACTGTGCAGTTCTTC	CASSSGTVQFF
TRBV4-3	TRBJ2-3	TRBD1	few	TGCGCCAGCAGCCAGACAGGGTTCCGCACAGATACGCAGTATTTT	CASSQTGFRTDTQYF
TRBV11-2	TRBJ1-4	NA	many	TGTGCCAGCAGCTTACAGTCGCAGGGCGTCATTTTT	CASSLQSQGVIF
TRBV28	TRBJ1-1	NA	many	TGTGCCAGCAGTTTAGGCCCGGGGGTATATGAAGCTTTCTTT	CASSLGPGVYEAFF
TRBV9	TRBJ1-4	TRBD1	NA	TGTGCCAGCAGCGTGGGACAGGGGCCCTATAATGAAAAACTGTTTTTT	CASSVGQGPYNEKLFF
TRBV18	TRBJ1-1	NA	many	TGTGCCAGCTCACCAGGGCGGGGGACAGCTTTCTTT	CASSPGRGTAFF
TRBV12-3/TRBV12-4	TRBJ1-5	NA	many	TGTGCCAGCACCGCAATTCTCAATCAGCCCCAGCATTTT	CASTAILNQPQHF
TRBV3-1	TRBJ2-7	TRBD1	many	TGTGCCAGCAGCCACCGGGACAGATCCTACGAGCAGTACTTC	CASSHRDRSYEQYF
TRBV5-4	TRBJ2-1	NA	few	TGTGCCAGCAGCTTGGGGGGACGCTTCTCCTACAATGAGCAGTTCTTC	CASSLGGRFSYNEQFF